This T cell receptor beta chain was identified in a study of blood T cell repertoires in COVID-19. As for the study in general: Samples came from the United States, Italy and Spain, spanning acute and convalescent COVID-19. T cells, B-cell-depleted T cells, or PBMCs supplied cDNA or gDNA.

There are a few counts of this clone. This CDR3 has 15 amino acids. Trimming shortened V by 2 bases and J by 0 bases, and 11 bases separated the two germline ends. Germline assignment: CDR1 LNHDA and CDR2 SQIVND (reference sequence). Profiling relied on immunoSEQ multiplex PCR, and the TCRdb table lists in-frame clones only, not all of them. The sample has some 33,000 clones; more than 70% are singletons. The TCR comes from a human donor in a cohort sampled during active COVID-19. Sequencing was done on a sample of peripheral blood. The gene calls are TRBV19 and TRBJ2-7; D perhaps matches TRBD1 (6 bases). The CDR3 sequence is CASSIWAGASYEQYF. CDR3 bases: TGTGCCAGTAGTATATGGGCAGGGGCCTCCTACGAGCAGTACTTC.